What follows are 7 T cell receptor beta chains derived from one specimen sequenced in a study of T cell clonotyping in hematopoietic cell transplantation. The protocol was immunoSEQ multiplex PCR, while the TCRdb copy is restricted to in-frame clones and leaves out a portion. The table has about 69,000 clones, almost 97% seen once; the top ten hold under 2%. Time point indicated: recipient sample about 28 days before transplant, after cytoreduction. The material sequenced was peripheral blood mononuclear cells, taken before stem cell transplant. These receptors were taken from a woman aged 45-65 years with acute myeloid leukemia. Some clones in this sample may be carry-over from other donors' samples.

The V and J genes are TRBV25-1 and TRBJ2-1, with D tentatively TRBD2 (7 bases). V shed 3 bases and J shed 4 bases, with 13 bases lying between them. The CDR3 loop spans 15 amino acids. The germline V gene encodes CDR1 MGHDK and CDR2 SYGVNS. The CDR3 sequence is CASSERGPRYNEQFF. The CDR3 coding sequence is TGTGCCAGCAGTGAGCGGGGGCCCCGGTACAATGAGCAGTTCTTC. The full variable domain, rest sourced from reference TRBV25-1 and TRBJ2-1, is EADIYQTPRYLVIGTGKKITLECSQTMGHDKMYWYQQDPGMELHLIHYSYGVNSTEKGDLSSESTVSRIRTEHFPLTLESARPSHTSQYLCASSERGPRYNEQFFGPGTRLTVL.

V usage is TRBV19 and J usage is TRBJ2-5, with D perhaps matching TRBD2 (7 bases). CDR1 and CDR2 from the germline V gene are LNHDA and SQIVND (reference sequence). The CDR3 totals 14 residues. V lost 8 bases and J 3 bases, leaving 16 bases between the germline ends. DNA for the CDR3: TGTGCCAGTCAAGAAAGGGGGGGAAAAGAGACCCAGTACTTC. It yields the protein CASQERGGKETQYF.

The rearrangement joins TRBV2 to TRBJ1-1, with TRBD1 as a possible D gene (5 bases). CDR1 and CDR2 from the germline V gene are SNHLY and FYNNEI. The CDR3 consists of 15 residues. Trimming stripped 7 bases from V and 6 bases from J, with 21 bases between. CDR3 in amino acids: CASTVTSQGVAEAFF. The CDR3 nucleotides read TGTGCCAGCACCGTGACGTCCCAGGGAGTTGCTGAAGCTTTCTTT.

CDR3 in DNA: TGTGCCAGCAGCGTGGGACAGAGAGATACGCAGTATTTT. Amino acid sequence: CASSVGQRDTQYF. V usage is TRBV9 and J usage is TRBJ2-3; TRBD1 aligns across 7 bases. Germline trimming cut 2 bases from V and 5 bases from J; bases unmatched to any gene: 2. The CDR3 totals 13 residues. Germline CDR1 SGDLS, CDR2 YYNGEE.

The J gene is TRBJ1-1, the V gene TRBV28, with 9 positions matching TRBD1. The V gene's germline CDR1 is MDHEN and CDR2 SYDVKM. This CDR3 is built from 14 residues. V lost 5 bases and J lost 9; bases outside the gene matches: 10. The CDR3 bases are TGTGCCAGCAGTCCCAGAACAGGGGGCTGGAAAGCTTTCTTT. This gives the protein CASSPRTGGWKAFF.

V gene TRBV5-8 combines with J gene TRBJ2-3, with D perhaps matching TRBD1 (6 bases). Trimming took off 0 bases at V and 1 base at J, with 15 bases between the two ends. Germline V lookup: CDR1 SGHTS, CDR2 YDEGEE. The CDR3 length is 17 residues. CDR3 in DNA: TGTGCCAGCAGCTTGGCCGACAGGCCCCTGGGCACAGATACGCAGTATTTT. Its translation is CASSLADRPLGTDTQYF.

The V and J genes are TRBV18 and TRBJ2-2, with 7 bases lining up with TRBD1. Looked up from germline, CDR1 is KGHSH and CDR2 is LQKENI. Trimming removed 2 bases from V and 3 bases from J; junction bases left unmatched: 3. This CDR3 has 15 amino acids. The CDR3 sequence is CASSPIGTDTGELFF. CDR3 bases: TGTGCCAGCTCACCAATCGGGACAGACACCGGGGAGCTGTTTTTT.